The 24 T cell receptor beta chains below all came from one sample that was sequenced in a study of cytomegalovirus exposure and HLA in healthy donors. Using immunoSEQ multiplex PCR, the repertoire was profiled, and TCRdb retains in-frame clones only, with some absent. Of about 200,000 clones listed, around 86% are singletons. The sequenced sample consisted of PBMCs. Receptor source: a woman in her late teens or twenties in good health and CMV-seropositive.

This chain's CDR3 is CASSFTGVSNQPQHF. The CDR3 DNA follows: TGCGCCAGCAGCTTCACAGGAGTGAGCAATCAGCCCCAGCATTTT. This sequence joins TRBV5-1 and TRBJ1-5; a possible D gene is TRBD1 (5 bases). From germline, CDR1 is SGHRS and CDR2 YFSETQ. V lost 2 bases to trimming and J lost 1 base, with 10 bases between them. This CDR3 is built from 15 residues.

CDR3 DNA sequence: TGTGCCAGCAGTCCCTCCGCAGGGAACTACGAGCAGTACTTC. This sequence encodes CASSPSAGNYEQYF. J is TRBJ2-7 and V is TRBV27; a weak D match, TRBD1 (5 bases). The CDR3 is made up of 14 amino acids. Trimming stripped 5 bases from V and 3 bases from J, with 14 bases between. Germline V gene data show CDR1 as MNHEY and CDR2 as SMNVEV (reference sequence).

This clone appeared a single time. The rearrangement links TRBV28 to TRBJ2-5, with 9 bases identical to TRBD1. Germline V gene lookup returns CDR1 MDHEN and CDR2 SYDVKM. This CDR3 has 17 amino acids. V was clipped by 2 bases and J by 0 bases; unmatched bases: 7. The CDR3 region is CASSLLGTGPYQETQYF. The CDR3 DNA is TGTGCCAGCAGTTTACTAGGGACAGGGCCGTACCAAGAGACCCAGTACTTC.

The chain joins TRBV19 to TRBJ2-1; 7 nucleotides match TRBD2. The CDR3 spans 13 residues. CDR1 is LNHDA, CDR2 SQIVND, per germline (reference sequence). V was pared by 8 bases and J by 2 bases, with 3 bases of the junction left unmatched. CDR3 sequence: CASSSGPYNEQFF. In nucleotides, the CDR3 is TGTGCCAGTTCTAGCGGCCCCTACAATGAGCAGTTCTTC.

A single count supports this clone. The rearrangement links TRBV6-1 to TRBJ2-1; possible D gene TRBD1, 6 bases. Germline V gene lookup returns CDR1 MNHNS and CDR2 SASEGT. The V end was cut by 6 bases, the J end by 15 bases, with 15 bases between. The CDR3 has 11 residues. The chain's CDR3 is CASRSGTFRFF. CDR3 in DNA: TGTGCCAGCAGATCCGGGACATTTCGGTTCTTC.

The CDR3: CASRPRGGRPEAFF. The CDR3 bases are TGTGCCAGCAGGCCCCGGGGGGGGCGGCCTGAAGCTTTCTTT. The chain uses TRBV27 and TRBJ1-1; possible D gene TRBD1, 6 bases. CDR1 is MNHEY, CDR2 SMNVEV, per germline (reference sequence). The CDR3 spans 14 residues. V was shortened by 6 bases and J by 6 bases, with 17 bases between the two germline ends.

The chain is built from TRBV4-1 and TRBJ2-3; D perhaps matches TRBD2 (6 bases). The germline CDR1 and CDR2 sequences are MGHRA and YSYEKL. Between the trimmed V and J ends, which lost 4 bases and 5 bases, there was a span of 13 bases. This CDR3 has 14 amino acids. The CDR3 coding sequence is TGCGCCAGCAGCCCGGACGGGAGTAGAGATACGCAGTATTTT. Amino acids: CASSPDGSRDTQYF.

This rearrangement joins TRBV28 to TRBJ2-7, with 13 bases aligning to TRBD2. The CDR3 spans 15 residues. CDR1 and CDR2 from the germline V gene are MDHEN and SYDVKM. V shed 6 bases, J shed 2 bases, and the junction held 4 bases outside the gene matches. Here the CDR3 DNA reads TGTGCCAGCAGCACACTAGCGGGAGGGACCTACGAGCAGTACTTC. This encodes CASSTLAGGTYEQYF.

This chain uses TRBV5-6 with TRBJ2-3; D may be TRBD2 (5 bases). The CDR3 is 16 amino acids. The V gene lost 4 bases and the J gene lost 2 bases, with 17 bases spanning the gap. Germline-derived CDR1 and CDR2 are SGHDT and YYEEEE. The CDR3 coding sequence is TGTGCCAGCAGCCCGGGATGGAAAGGGTCCACAGATACGCAGTATTTT. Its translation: CASSPGWKGSTDTQYF.

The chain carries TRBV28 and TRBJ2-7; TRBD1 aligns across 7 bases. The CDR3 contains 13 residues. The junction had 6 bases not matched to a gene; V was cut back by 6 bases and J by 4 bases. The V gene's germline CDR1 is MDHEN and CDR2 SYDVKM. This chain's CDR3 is CASRNRGRYEQYF. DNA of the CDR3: TGTGCCAGCAGAAACAGGGGACGTTACGAGCAGTACTTC.

CDR3 nucleotides: TGTGCCTGGAGTGTCGTGGGGCAGGGGGGACAGCCCCAGCATTTT. The encoded protein is CAWSVVGQGGQPQHF. This sequence joins TRBV30 and TRBJ1-5; TRBD1 aligns across 7 bases. Germline V gene data show CDR1 as GTSNPN and CDR2 as SVGIG (reference sequence). The CDR3 contains 15 residues. The V gene end was trimmed by 0 bases and the J gene end by 7 bases; junction bases not matched to a gene: 9.

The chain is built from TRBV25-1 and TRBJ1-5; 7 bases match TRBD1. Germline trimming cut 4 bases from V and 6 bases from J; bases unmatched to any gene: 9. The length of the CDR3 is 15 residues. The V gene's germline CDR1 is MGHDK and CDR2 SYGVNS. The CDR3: CASSATGVGIQPQHF. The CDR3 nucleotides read TGTGCCAGCAGTGCAACAGGGGTTGGGATTCAGCCCCAGCATTTT.

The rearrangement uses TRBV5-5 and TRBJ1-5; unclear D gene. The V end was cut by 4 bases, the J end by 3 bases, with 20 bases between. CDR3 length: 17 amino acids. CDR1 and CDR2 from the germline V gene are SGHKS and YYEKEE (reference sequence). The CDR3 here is CASSPRPGALNNQPQHF. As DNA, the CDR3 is TGTGCCAGCAGCCCCCGTCCCGGAGCACTTAACAATCAGCCCCAGCATTTT.

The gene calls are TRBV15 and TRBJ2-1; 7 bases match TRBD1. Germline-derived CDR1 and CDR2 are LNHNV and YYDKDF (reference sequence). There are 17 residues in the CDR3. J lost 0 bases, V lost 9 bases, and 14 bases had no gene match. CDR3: CATSGGAGLVSYNEQFF. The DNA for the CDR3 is TGTGCCACATCAGGGGGTGCGGGTTTGGTCTCCTACAATGAGCAGTTCTTC. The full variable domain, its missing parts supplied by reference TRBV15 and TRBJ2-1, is DAMVIQNPRYQVTQFGKPVTLSCSQTLNHNVMYWYQQKSSQAPKLLFHYYDKDFNNEADTPDNFQSRRPNTSFCFLDIRSPGLGDTAMYLCATSGGAGLVSYNEQFFGPGTRLTVL.

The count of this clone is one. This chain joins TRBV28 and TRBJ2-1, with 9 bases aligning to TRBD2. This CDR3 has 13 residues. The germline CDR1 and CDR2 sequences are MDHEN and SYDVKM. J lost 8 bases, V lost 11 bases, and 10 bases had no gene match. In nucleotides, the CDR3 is TGTGCCTCATCCGGGACTAGCACCGATGAGCAGTTCTTC. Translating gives CASSGTSTDEQFF.

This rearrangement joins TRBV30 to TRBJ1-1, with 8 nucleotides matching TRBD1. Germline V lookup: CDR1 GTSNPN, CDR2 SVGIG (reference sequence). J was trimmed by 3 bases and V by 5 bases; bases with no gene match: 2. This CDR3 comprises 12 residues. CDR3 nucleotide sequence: TGTGCCTGGGAGGACAGGGACACTGAAGCTTTCTTT. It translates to CAWEDRDTEAFF.

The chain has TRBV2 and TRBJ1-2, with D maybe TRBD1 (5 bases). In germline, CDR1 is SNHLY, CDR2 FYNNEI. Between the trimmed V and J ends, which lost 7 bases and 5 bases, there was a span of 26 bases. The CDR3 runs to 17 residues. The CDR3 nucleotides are TGTGCCAGCACCCTGTCGTCGCGACAGACCTTATCTTATGGCTACACCTTC. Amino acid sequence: CASTLSSRQTLSYGYTF.

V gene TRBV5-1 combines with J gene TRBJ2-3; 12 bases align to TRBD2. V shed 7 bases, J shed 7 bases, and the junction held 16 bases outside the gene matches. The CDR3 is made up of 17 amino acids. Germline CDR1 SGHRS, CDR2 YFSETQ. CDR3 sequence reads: CASSSPGLAGMENTQYF. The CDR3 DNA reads TGCGCCAGCTCTTCCCCCGGACTAGCGGGAATGGAAAATACGCAGTATTTT. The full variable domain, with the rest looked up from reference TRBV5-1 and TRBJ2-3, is KAGVTQTPRYLIKTRGQQVTLSCSPISGHRSVSWYQQTPGQGLQFLFEYFSETQRNKGNFPGRFSGRQFSNSRSEMNVSTLELGDSALYLCASSSPGLAGMENTQYFGPGTRLTVL.

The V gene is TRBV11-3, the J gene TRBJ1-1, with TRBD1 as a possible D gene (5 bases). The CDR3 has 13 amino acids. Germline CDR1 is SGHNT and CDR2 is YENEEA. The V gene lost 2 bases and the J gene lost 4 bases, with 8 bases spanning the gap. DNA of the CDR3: TGTGCCAGCAGCTTATCAAGGGGCACTGAAGCTTTCTTT. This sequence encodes CASSLSRGTEAFF.

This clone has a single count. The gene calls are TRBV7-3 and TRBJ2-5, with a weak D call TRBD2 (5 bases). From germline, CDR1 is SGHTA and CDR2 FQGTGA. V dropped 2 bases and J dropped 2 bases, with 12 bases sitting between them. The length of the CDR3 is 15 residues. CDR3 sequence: CASSLVGGRQETQYF. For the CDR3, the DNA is TGTGCCAGCAGCTTAGTTGGAGGTCGTCAAGAGACCCAGTACTTC.

The CDR3 coding sequence is TGTGCCAGCAGTTTAACCAGGCGCACAGATACGCAGTATTTT. This sequence encodes CASSLTRRTDTQYF. The V call is TRBV27, the J call TRBJ2-3; D is uncertain. This CDR3 contains 14 residues. V was trimmed by 2 bases and J by 1 base, leaving 7 bases between them. Germline CDR1 and CDR2: MNHEY and SMNVEV (reference sequence).

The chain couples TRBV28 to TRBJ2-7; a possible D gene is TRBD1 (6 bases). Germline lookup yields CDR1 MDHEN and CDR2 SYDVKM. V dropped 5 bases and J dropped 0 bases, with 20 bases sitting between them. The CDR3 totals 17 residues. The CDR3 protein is CASSRGHREPSSYEQYF. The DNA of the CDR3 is TGTGCCAGCAGTCGGGGCCACAGGGAGCCTAGCTCCTACGAGCAGTACTTC.

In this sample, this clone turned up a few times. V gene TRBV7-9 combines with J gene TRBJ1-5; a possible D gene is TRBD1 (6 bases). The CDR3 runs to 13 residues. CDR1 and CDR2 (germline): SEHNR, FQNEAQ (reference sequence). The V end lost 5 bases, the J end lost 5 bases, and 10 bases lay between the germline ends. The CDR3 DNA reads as TGTGCCAGCAGCCTACAGGGTGATCAGCCCCAGCATTTT. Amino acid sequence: CASSLQGDQPQHF.

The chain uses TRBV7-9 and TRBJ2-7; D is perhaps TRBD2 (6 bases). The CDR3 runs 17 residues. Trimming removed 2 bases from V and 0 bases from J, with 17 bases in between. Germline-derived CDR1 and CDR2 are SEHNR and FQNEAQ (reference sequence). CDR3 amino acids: CASSLIFSDGSSYEQYF. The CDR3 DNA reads TGTGCCAGCAGCTTAATTTTTTCTGACGGGAGCTCCTACGAGCAGTACTTC.